These 5 T cell receptor beta chains share one sample of origin, sequenced in a study of T cells after yellow fever vaccination (dated by TCRdb to between 2017 and 2020). Preparation of the library involved 5' RACE. The sequencing machine was an Illumina HiSeq 2500. Clones were called with MiXCR by TCRdb after fastp trimmed the public reads at Q25, and only in-frame beta chains were retained. Each entry merges the rows of one CDR3 protein and shows their most common DNA and genes. In this sample the table shows 500,000 to 700,000 distinct CDR3 sequences, about a fifth of which occur a single time. The ten largest clones add up to 13% to 15% of the sample. The treatment or condition label, read with the paper, signifies: live attenuated yellow fever vaccine strain. Sequenced material: PBMCs, taken 15 days after the yellow fever booster vaccination. The receptor source for this set is a man younger than 40 who received the YFV17D yellow fever vaccine.

V and J are TRBV4-3 and TRBJ2-1; maybe TRBD1 (5 bases). CDR1 is LGHNA and CDR2 is YSLEER in the germline V gene. Trimming left V 4 bases short and J 0 bases short, with 13 bases between. The CDR3 covers 16 residues. CDR3 protein: CASSRDGHTSYNEQFF. CDR3 DNA: TGCGCCAGCAGCCGCGACGGACATACCTCCTACAATGAGCAGTTCTTC.

The chain is built from TRBV12-3 or TRBV12-4 and TRBJ1-2; the D is unclear. The germline V and J ends were trimmed by 3 bases and 7 bases, with 6 bases remaining between them. CDR3 length: 11 residues. This chain's CDR3 is CASSFSVGYTF. The CDR3 nucleotides read TGTGCCAGCAGTTTTTCGGTTGGCTACACCTTC.

The chain uses TRBV6-2 or TRBV6-3 and TRBJ2-7, with D possibly being TRBD2 (5 bases). The ends were cut back, 6 bases at V and 2 bases at J, with 14 bases in the middle. Per germline, CDR1 MNHEY and CDR2 SVGEGT. The CDR3 runs 14 residues. This chain's CDR3 is CASSSPPSPYEQYF. CDR3 coding DNA: TGTGCCAGCAGCTCCCCTCCTAGCCCCTACGAGCAGTACTTC.

The table lists this clonotype with a few counts. CDR3 in amino acids: CATSDTRRTLATQYF. The CDR3 DNA is TGTGCCACCAGTGATACAAGACGAACCCTGGCTACGCAGTATTTT. This chain uses TRBV24-1 with TRBJ2-3; unclear D gene. CDR3 length equals 15 residues. The V end lost 3 bases, the J end lost 8 bases, and 17 bases lay between the germline ends. CDR1 and CDR2 from the germline V gene are KGHDR and SFDVKD.

This clonotype has a handful of counts. The gene calls are TRBV9 and TRBJ2-5, with D perhaps TRBD1 or TRBD2 (6 bases each). The V end was cut by 0 bases, the J end by 5 bases, with 17 bases between. The CDR3 is made up of 16 amino acids. From germline, CDR1 is SGDLS and CDR2 YYNGEE. CDR3 in DNA: TGTGCCAGCAGCGTAGGGTCATCGGGGGCCCTGGAGACCCAGTACTTC. Protein product: CASSVGSSGALETQYF. The complete variable domain, with remaining parts taken from reference TRBV9 and TRBJ2-5, reads DSGVTQTPKHLITATGQRVTLRCSPRSGDLSVYWYQQSLDQGLQFLIQYYNGEERAKGNILERFSAQQFPDLHSELNLSSLELGDSALYFCASSVGSSGALETQYFGPGTRLLVL.